One and the same sample provided the 7 T cell receptor beta chains below, sequenced in a study of high-grade serous ovarian cancer treatment subgroups. Tumor tissue was taken before any definitive surgery or chemotherapy was given. Repertoires were generated with immunoSEQ multiplex PCR, while TCRdb's copy carries only in-frame clones and drops some. The sample contains about 4,900 clones, approximately 70% of which appear only once. The sample consisted of tumor tissue. Receptor source: a human donor with high-grade serous ovarian cancer.

The V and J genes are TRBV7-8 and TRBJ1-1; D is unclear. V was cut by 5 bases and J by 3 bases, with 16 bases left in between. CDR3 length equals 15 residues. Germline CDR1 is SGHVS and CDR2 is FQNEAQ. The CDR3 bases are TGTGCCAGCAGCCTGACCGGGAGCAGGTACACTGAAGCTTTCTTT. It is translated as CASSLTGSRYTEAFF. The whole variable domain, remainder taken from reference TRBV7-8 and TRBJ1-1, is GAGVSQSPRYKVAKRGQDVALRCDPISGHVSLFWYQQALGQGPEFLTYFQNEAQLDKSGLPSDRFFAERPEGSVSTLKIQRTQQEDSAVYLCASSLTGSRYTEAFFGQGTRLTVV.

The rearrangement joins TRBV19 to TRBJ2-1; D is undetermined. The germline CDR1 and CDR2 sequences are LNHDA and SQIVND (reference sequence). The V end lost 6 bases, the J end lost 8 bases, and 14 bases lay between the germline ends. This CDR3 is 13 amino acids long. The CDR3 loop is CASRPAPSDEQFF. Written as DNA, the CDR3 is TGTGCCAGTAGGCCCGCCCCCTCAGATGAGCAGTTCTTC.

This chain links TRBV7-8 with TRBJ1-3; D gene unclear. Trimming took 0 bases from V and 4 from J, leaving 22 bases between them. The CDR3 spans 19 residues. Germline lookup yields CDR1 SGHVS and CDR2 FQNEAQ. Here the CDR3 DNA reads TGTGCCAGCAGCTTAGCTCTCTTCGGAGAGATATCTTTCGGAAACACCATATATTTT. Translation gives CASSLALFGEISFGNTIYF.

The chain uses TRBV10-3 and TRBJ2-3; TRBD2 matches 10 bases. V was clipped by 0 bases and J by 3 bases; unmatched bases: 0. The CDR3 is 15 amino acids. The germline V gene has CDR1 ENHRY and CDR2 SYGVKD. The CDR3 DNA is TGTGCCATCAGTGAGTCGACTAGCGGGACAGATACGCAGTATTTT. It specifies CAISESTSGTDTQYF.

This chain joins TRBV15 and TRBJ2-5, with 9 bases lining up with TRBD2. CDR3 length: 16 residues. Germline CDR1 LNHNV, CDR2 YYDKDF (reference sequence). Trimming took 4 bases from V and 0 from J; bases not matched to a gene: 6. CDR3 sequence reads: CATSTRLAANQETQYF. DNA of the CDR3: TGTGCCACCAGCACCAGACTAGCGGCAAACCAAGAGACCCAGTACTTC. The whole variable domain, filled in from reference TRBV15 and TRBJ2-5, reads DAMVIQNPRYQVTQFGKPVTLSCSQTLNHNVMYWYQQKSSQAPKLLFHYYDKDFNNEADTPDNFQSRRPNTSFCFLDIRSPGLGDTAMYLCATSTRLAANQETQYFGPGTRLLVL.

The J gene is TRBJ2-5, the V gene TRBV5-1, with D perhaps matching TRBD1 or TRBD2 (6 bases each). CDR1 is SGHRS, CDR2 YFSETQ, per germline. This CDR3 contains 16 residues. Trimming shortened V by 0 bases and J by 4 bases, and 16 bases separated the two germline ends. CDR3 protein: CASSLEWGAGPETQYF. CDR3 DNA: TGCGCCAGCAGCTTGGAGTGGGGGGCGGGCCCAGAGACCCAGTACTTC.

This sequence joins TRBV7-9 and TRBJ2-7, with TRBD2 identical over 8 bases. The CDR3 spans 15 residues. The V segment lost 1 base and the J segment 3 bases; nucleotides outside the gene matches: 5. The V gene's germline CDR1 is SEHNR and CDR2 FQNEAQ (reference sequence). As DNA, the CDR3 is TGTGCCAGCAGCTTAGACCTAGCGGGTGTCTACGAGCAGTACTTC. Translating gives CASSLDLAGVYEQYF.